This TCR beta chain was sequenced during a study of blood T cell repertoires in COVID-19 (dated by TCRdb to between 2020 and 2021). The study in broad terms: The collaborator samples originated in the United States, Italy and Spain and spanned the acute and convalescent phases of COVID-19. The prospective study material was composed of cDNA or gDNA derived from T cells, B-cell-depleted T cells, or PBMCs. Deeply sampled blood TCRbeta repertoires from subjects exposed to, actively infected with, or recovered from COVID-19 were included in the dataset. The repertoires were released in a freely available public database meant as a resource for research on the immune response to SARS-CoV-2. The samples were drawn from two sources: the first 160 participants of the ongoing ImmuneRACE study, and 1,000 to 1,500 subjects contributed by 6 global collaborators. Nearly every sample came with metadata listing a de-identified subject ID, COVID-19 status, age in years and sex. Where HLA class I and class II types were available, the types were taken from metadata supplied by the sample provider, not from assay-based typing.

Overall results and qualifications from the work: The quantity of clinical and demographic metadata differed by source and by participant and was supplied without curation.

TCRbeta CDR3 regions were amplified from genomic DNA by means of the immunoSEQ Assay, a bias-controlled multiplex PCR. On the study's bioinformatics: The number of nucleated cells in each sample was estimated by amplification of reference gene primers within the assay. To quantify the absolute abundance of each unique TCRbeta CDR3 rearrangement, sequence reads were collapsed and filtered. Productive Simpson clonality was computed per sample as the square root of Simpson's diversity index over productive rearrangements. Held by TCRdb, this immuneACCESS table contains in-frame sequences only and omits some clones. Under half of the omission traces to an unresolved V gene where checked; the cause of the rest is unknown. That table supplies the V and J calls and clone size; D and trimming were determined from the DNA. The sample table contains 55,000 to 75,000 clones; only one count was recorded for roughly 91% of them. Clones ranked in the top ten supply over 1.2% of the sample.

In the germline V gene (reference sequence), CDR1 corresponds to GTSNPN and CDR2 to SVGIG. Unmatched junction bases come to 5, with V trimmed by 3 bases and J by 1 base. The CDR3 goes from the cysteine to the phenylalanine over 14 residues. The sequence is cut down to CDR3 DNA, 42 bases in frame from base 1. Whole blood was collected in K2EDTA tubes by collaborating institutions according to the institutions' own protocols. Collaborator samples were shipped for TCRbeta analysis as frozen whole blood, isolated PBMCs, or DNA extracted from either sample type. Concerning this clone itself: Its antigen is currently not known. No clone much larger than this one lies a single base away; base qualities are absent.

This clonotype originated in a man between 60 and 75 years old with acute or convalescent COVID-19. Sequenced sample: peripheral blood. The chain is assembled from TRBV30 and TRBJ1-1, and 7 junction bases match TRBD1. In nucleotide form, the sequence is TGTGCCTGGAGCTTGGCAGGGGGGAACACTGAAGCTTTCTTT. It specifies CAWSLAGGNTEAFF. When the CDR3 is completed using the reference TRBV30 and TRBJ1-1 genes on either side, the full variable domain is SQTIHQWPATLVQPVGSPLSLECTVEGTSNPNLYWYRQAAGRGLQLLFYSVGIGQISSEVPQNLSASRPQDRQFILSSKKLLLSDSGFYLCAWSLAGGNTEAFFGQGTRLTVV.